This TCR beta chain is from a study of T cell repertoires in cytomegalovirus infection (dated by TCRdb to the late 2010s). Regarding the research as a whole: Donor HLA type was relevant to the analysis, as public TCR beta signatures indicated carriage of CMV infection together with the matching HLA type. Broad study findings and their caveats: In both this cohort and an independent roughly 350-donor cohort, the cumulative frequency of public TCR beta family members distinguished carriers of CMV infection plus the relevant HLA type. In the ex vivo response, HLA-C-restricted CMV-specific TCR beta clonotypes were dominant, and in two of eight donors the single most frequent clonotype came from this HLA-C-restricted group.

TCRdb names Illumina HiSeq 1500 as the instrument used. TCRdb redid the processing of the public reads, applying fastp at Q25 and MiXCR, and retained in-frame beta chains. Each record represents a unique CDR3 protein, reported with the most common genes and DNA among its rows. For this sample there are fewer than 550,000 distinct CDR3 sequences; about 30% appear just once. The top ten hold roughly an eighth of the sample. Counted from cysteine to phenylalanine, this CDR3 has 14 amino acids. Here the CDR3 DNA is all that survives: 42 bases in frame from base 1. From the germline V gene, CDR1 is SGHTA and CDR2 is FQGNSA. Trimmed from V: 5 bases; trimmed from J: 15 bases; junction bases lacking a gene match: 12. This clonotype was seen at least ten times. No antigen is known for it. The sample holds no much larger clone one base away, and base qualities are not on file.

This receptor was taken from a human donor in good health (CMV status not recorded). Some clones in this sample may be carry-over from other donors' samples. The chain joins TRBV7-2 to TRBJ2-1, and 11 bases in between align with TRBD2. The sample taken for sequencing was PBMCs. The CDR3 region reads CASSQIAGGPSWFF. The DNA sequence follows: TGTGCCAGCAGCCAAATAGCGGGAGGGCCCTCTTGGTTCTTC.